This passage covers 16 T cell receptor beta chains from one sample sequenced in a study of CD8 T cells in Susac syndrome. A quantity of roughly 0.5 to 1 ug RNA underwent reverse transcription using random hexamers. Each CDR3 protein gets one entry after TCRdb re-called the immunoSEQ multiplex PCR reads with MiXCR. The table includes 100,000 or so distinct CDR3 sequences, roughly 96% detected once. The sample taken for sequencing was CD8+ T cells from PBMCs. All receptors derive from a human donor with Susac syndrome.

CDR3 nucleotide sequence: TGCGCCAGCAGCCGAGTTCCGGGGGACACTGAAGCTTTCTTT. It codes for CASSRVPGDTEAFF. The chain combines TRBV4-1 with TRBJ1-1; maybe TRBD1 (5 bases). V was cut by 4 bases and J by 3 bases, with 12 bases left in between. The CDR3 extends over 14 amino acids. Germline V CDR1 and CDR2: MGHRA, YSYEKL.

The rearrangement links TRBV23-1 to TRBJ2-7; 9 bases line up with TRBD1. TRBV23-1 is labeled an ORF, and its function is uncertain. This CDR3 spans 16 amino acids. The junction had 7 bases not matched to a gene; V was cut back by 2 bases and J by 2 bases. The CDR3 region is CASSQPLRTGAYEQYF. CDR3 coding DNA: TGCGCCAGCAGTCAACCTTTAAGGACAGGGGCCTACGAGCAGTACTTC.

This clonotype was observed a single time. This rearrangement joins TRBV24-1 to TRBJ1-5, with 7 positions matching TRBD1. V lost 4 bases, J lost 1 base, and 0 bases stayed unmatched. Per germline, CDR1 KGHDR and CDR2 SFDVKD. This CDR3 region has 14 residues. CDR3 in amino acids: CATSDRGSNQPQHF. The CDR3 coding sequence is TGTGCCACCAGTGACAGGGGGAGCAATCAGCCCCAGCATTTT.

The chain uses TRBV15 and TRBJ1-3; 9 bases are shared with TRBD1. Germline values: CDR1 LNHNV, CDR2 YYDKDF (reference sequence). The CDR3 spans 14 residues. J lost 8 bases, V lost 4 bases, and 6 bases had no gene match. The CDR3 loop reads CATSKGQGLHTIYF. For the CDR3, the DNA is TGTGCCACCAGCAAGGGACAGGGTTTACACACCATATATTTT.

Only one count was recorded for this clonotype. The CDR3 bases are TGTGCCAGCAGCTTATCCCGGACTAGTCGAAACGACGAGCAGTACTTC. Protein sequence: CASSLSRTSRNDEQYF. V is TRBV11-2 and J is TRBJ2-7; 7 bases line up with TRBD2. Trimming took 2 bases from V and 5 from J; bases not matched to a gene: 12. The germline gives CDR1 SGHAT, CDR2 FQNNGV. This CDR3 region has 16 residues. The full variable domain, completed using reference TRBV11-2 and TRBJ2-7, is EAGVAQSPRYKIIEKRQSVAFWCNPISGHATLYWYQQILGQGPKLLIQFQNNGVVDDSQLPKDRFSAERLKGVDSTLKIQPAKLEDSAVYLCASSLSRTSRNDEQYFGPGTRLTVT.

The rearrangement links TRBV12-3 or TRBV12-4 to TRBJ2-3; D is unresolved. This CDR3 spans 12 amino acids. Between the trimmed V and J ends, which lost 6 bases and 6 bases, there was a span of 10 bases. In nucleotides, the CDR3 is TGTGCCAGCAGACCGACTTGGGATACGCAGTATTTT. Translating it yields CASRPTWDTQYF.

The sample holds one count of this clonotype. The chain carries TRBV3-1 and TRBJ2-7, with TRBD2 matching over 11 bases. Trimming cost V 4 bases and J 3 bases; bases outside gene matches: 5. This CDR3 contains 15 residues. Germline CDR1 and CDR2: LGHDT and YNNKEL (reference sequence). CDR3 protein: CASSPLAGGGYEQYF. CDR3 DNA sequence: TGTGCCAGCAGCCCCCTAGCGGGAGGCGGCTACGAGCAGTACTTC.

The V call is TRBV3-1, the J call TRBJ1-1; 9 positions agree with TRBD1. Germline CDR1 LGHDT, CDR2 YNNKEL (reference sequence). V was clipped by 1 base and J by 5 bases; unmatched bases: 8. The CDR3 runs to 16 residues. This chain's CDR3 is CASSQGLVTGGTEAFF. The CDR3 DNA is TGTGCCAGCAGCCAAGGTCTGGTGACAGGGGGAACTGAAGCTTTCTTT.

The chain couples TRBV18 to TRBJ2-1; TRBD1 matches 10 bases. This CDR3 spans 14 amino acids. Germline lookup yields CDR1 KGHSH and CDR2 LQKENI. V lost 6 bases and J lost 12; bases outside the gene matches: 11. CDR3 amino acids: CASSPGTGDPRQFF. The CDR3 DNA is TGTGCCAGCTCCCCAGGGACAGGGGACCCCCGGCAGTTCTTC.

The chain recombines TRBV5-6 with TRBJ2-1; 7 bases are shared with TRBD2. The CDR3 extends over 17 amino acids. CDR1 SGHDT and CDR2 YYEEEE come from the germline V gene. The ends lost 4 bases at V and 7 bases at J; junction bases unmatched: 17. CDR3 in amino acids: CASSLAAGAPSGNEQFF. CDR3 coding DNA: TGTGCCAGCAGCCTTGCGGCGGGAGCCCCCTCAGGGAATGAGCAGTTCTTC.

The genes are TRBV7-9 and TRBJ2-1; 12 nucleotides line up with TRBD2. Germline-derived CDR1 and CDR2 are SEHNR and FQNEAQ (reference sequence). V shed 2 bases, J shed 2 bases, and the junction held 4 bases outside the gene matches. The CDR3 has 17 amino acids. The CDR3 spells CASSLKSSGRAYNEQFF. Here the CDR3 DNA reads TGTGCCAGCAGCTTAAAGTCTAGCGGGAGGGCCTACAATGAGCAGTTCTTC.

This rearrangement joins TRBV29-1 to TRBJ2-3; weak D call: TRBD1 (5 bases). CDR1 and CDR2 from the germline V gene are SQVTM and ANQGSEA. The CDR3 sequence is 16 residues long. Trimming cost V 2 bases and J 2 bases, with 17 bases left between them. CDR3 residues: CSVELQDLGYTDTQYF. CDR3 bases: TGCAGCGTTGAATTACAGGATCTCGGGTACACAGATACGCAGTATTTT.

The V call is TRBV29-1, the J call TRBJ1-2, with D tentatively TRBD1 (5 bases). There are 12 residues in the CDR3. Looked up from germline, CDR1 is SQVTM and CDR2 is ANQGSEA. V was pared by 3 bases and J by 8 bases, with 13 bases between. DNA of the CDR3: TGCAGCGTTGAGGGGCTCCCCCGAGGCTACACCTTC. It codes for CSVEGLPRGYTF.

The chain couples TRBV27 to TRBJ2-1; D gene uncertain. The CDR3 has 14 residues. Trimming pared 2 bases from V and 1 base from J, leaving 6 bases between. In germline, CDR1 is MNHEY, CDR2 SMNVEV (reference sequence). The CDR3, as DNA: TGTGCCAGCAGTTTAGTTGGATCCTACAATGAGCAGTTCTTC. It specifies CASSLVGSYNEQFF.

The chain carries TRBV15 and TRBJ2-7; D uncertain. The CDR3 sequence is 13 residues long. Trimming shortened V by 1 base and J by 5 bases, and 9 bases separated the two germline ends. In germline, CDR1 is LNHNV, CDR2 YYDKDF (reference sequence). Here the CDR3 DNA reads TGTGCCACCAGCAGAGCCAATTTGAACGAGCAGTACTTC. Protein: CATSRANLNEQYF.

The chain employs TRBV4-2 and TRBJ1-2; no definite D call. This CDR3 spans 12 amino acids. From germline, CDR1 is LGHNA and CDR2 YNFKEQ. Trimming pared 7 bases from V and 5 bases from J, leaving 11 bases between. In nucleotides, the CDR3 is TGTGCCAGCACCCTAGATGGGTATGGCTACACCTTC. This gives the protein CASTLDGYGYTF.